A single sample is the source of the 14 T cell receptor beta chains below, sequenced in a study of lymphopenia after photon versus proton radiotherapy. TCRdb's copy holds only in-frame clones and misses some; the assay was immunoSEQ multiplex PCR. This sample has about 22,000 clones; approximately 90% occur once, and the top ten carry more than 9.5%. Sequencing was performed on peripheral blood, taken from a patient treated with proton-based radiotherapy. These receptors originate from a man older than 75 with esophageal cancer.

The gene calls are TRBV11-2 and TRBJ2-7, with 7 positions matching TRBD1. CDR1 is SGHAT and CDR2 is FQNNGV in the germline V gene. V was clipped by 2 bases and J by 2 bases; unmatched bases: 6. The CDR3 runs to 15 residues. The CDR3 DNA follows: TGTGCCAGCAGCTTATTAGGGGGCGCAGCCTACGAGCAGTACTTC. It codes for CASSLLGGAAYEQYF.

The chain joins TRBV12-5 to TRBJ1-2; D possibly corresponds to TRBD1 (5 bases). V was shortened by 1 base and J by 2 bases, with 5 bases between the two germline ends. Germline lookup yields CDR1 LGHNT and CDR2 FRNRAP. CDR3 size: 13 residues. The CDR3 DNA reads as TGTGCTAGTGGTTTGGACAGGAACTATGGCTACACCTTC. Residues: CASGLDRNYGYTF.

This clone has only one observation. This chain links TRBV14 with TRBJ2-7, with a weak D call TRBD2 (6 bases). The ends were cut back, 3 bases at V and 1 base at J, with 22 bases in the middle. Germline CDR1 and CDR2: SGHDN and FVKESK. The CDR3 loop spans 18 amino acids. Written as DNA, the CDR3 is TGTGCCAGCAGCCAGGGCCCGCCTCGGACTATCCGATCCTACGAGCAGTACTTC. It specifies CASSQGPPRTIRSYEQYF. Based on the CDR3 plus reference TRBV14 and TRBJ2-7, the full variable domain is EAGVTQFPSHSVIEKGQTVTLRCDPISGHDNLYWYRRVMGKEIKFLLHFVKESKQDESGMPNNRFLAERTGGTYSTLKVQPAELEDSGVYFCASSQGPPRTIRSYEQYFGPGTRLTVT.

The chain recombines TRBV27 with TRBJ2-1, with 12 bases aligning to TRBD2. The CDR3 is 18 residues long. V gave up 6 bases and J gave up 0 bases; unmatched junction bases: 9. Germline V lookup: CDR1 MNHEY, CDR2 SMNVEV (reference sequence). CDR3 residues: CASRRTSGARSSYNEQFF. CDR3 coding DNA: TGTGCCAGCAGAAGGACTAGCGGGGCCCGGAGCTCCTACAATGAGCAGTTCTTC.

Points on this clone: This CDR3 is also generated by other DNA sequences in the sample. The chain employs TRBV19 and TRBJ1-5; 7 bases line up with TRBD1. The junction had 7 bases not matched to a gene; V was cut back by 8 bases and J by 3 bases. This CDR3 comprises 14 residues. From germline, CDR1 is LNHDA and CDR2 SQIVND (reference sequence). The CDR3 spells CASRLQGNNQPQHF. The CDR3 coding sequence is TGTGCCAGTCGACTACAGGGGAACAATCAGCCCCAGCATTTT.

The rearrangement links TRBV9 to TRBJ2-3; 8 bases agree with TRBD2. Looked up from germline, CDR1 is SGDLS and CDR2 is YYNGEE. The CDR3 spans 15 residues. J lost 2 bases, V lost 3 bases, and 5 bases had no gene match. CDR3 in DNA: TGTGCCAGCAGCGGAAGCGGGGGAAACACAGATACGCAGTATTTT. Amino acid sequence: CASSGSGGNTDTQYF.

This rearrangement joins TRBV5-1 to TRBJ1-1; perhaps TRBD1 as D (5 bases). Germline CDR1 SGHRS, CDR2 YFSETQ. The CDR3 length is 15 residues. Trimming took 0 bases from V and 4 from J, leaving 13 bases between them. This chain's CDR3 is CASSLGGSAGTEAFF. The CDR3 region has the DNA TGCGCCAGCAGCTTGGGGGGCAGTGCAGGCACTGAAGCTTTCTTT. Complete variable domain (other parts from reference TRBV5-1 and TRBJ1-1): KAGVTQTPRYLIKTRGQQVTLSCSPISGHRSVSWYQQTPGQGLQFLFEYFSETQRNKGNFPGRFSGRQFSNSRSEMNVSTLELGDSALYLCASSLGGSAGTEAFFGQGTRLTVV.

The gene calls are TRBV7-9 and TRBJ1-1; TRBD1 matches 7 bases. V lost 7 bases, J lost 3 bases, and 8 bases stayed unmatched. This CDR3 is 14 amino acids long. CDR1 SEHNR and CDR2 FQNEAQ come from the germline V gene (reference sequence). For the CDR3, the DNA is TGTGCCAGCACACCAGGGGGGGATGACACTGAAGCTTTCTTT. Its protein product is CASTPGGDDTEAFF. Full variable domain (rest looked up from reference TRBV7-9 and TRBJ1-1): DTGVSQNPRHKITKRGQNVTFRCDPISEHNRLYWYRQTLGQGPEFLTYFQNEAQLEKSRLLSDRFSAERPKGSFSTLEIQRTEQGDSAMYLCASTPGGDDTEAFFGQGTRLTVV.

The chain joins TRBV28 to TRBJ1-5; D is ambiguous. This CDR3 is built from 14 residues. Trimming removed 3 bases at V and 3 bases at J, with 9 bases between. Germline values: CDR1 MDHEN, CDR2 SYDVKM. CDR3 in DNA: TGTGCCAGCAGTTTCGCTGGATCCAATCAGCCCCAGCATTTT. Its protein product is CASSFAGSNQPQHF.

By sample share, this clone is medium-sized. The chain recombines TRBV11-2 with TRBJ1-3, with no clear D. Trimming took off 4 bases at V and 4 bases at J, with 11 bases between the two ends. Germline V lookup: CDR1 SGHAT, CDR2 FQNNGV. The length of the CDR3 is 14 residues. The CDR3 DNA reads TGTGCCAGCAGCTCTATCGTGGGGGGAAACACCATATATTTT. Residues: CASSSIVGGNTIYF. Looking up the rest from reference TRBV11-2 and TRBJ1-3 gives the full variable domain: EAGVAQSPRYKIIEKRQSVAFWCNPISGHATLYWYQQILGQGPKLLIQFQNNGVVDDSQLPKDRFSAERLKGVDSTLKIQPAKLEDSAVYLCASSSIVGGNTIYFGEGSWLTVV.

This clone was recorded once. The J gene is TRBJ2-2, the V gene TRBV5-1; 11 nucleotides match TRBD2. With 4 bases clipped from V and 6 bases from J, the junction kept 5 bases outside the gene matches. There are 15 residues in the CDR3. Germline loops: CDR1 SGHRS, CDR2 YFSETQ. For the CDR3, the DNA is TGCGCCAGCAGCATACTAGCGGGAGTAGCCGGGGAGCTGTTTTTT. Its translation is CASSILAGVAGELFF.

The CDR3 nucleotides read TGTGCCAGCAGTCAACTACAGGGTACACAGTATTTT. Translating it yields CASSQLQGTQYF. V and J are TRBV27 and TRBJ2-3; D perhaps matches TRBD1 (6 bases). The germline gives CDR1 MNHEY, CDR2 SMNVEV (reference sequence). The CDR3 is 12 amino acids. Trimming removed 5 bases from V and 12 bases from J, with 15 bases in between.

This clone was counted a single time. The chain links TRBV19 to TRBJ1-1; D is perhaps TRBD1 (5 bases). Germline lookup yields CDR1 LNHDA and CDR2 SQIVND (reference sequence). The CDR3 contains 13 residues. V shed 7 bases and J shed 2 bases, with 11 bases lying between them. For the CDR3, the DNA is TGTGCCAGTAATACAGGTGGAAACACTGAAGCTTTCTTT. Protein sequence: CASNTGGNTEAFF.

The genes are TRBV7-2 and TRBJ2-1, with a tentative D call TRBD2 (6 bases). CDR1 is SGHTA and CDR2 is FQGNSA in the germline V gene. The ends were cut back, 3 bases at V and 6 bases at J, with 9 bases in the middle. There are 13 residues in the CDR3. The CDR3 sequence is CASSFSGPNEQFF. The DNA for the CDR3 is TGTGCCAGCAGCTTTAGCGGCCCCAATGAGCAGTTCTTC.